This record looks at one T cell receptor (beta chain) sequence and its context. Its antigen is unidentified. cDNA prepared by RNA extraction and subsequent reverse transcription served as the template for sequencing. TCRdb's table, derived via immunoSEQ multiplex PCR, lists solely in-frame clones and lacks some. The sample lists roughly 150,000 clones, 45% to 55% occurring once. Punch biopsies of lesional scalp, plus peripheral blood, were taken from alopecia areata patients. The data are from a study of CD8+ T cells in alopecia areata. Study-level background: The study gave treated patients oral tofacitinib at 5 to 10 mg twice daily.

General observations from the study: Clonality in lesional scalp, especially alopecia totalis/universalis, exceeded that of normal scalp. Among the cells sequenced in scalp samples are also the resident alphabeta T cells of normal skin.

This CDR3 contains 14 residues. The junction had 5 bases not matched to a gene; V was cut back by 3 bases and J by 3 bases. Germline V gene data show CDR1 as GTSNPN and CDR2 as SVGIG (reference sequence). The material sequenced was CD8+ T cells sorted from blood, taken at week 0. The chain is built from TRBV30 and TRBJ2-7; 10 nucleotides agree with TRBD2. The origin of this receptor is a human donor with alopecia areata. CDR3 protein: CAWSVAGGNYEQYF. In DNA form, the CDR3 reads TGTGCCTGGAGCGTAGCGGGGGGCAACTACGAGCAGTACTTC.